Sequencing of this TCR beta chain was carried out in a study of blood T cells in healthy people across ages. Overall study: Template switching caught about one barcoded beta molecule for each two T cells.

For this clonotype: Its antigen is as yet unknown.

It was around 10 milliliters of peripheral blood that were drawn from each donor. The V gene lost 3 bases and the J gene lost 0 bases, with 12 bases spanning the gap. The CDR3 sequence is 15 residues long. The germline V gene has CDR1 GTSNPN and CDR2 SVGIG (reference sequence). A second PCR, run for roughly 7 to 11 cycles, used a sample-barcoded 5' primer plus a J-beta primer mix. TCRdb re-called the 5' RACE reads with MiXCR, one entry per CDR3 protein. The sample consists of 1.2 million to 1.5 million distinct CDR3 sequences, 40% to 50% of them appearing once. General observations from the study: It was the long-lived donors that had more naive CD4+ cells and higher diversity than aged donors.

This receptor was taken from a woman under 30 in good health. The rearrangement links TRBV30 to TRBJ2-1; a weak D match, TRBD2 (6 bases). Material for sequencing was blood. CDR3 bases: TGTGCCTGGAGGGATAGCGGAAGCTCCTACAATGAGCAGTTCTTC. Residues: CAWRDSGSSYNEQFF.